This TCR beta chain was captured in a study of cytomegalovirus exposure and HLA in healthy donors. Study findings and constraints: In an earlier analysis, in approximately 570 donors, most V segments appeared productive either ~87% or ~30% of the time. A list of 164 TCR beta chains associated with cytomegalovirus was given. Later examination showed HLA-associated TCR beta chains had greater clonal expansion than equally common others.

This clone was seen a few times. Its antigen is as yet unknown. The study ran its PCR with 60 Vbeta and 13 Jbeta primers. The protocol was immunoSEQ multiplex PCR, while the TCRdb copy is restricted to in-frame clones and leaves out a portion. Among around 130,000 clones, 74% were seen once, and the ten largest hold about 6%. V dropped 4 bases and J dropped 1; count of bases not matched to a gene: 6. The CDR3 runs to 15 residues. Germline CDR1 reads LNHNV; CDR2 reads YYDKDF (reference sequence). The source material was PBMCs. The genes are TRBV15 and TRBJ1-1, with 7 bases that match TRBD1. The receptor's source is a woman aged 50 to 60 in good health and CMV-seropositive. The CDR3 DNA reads TGTGCCACCAGCATTGAGGGGGCTAGGAACACTGAAGCTTTCTTT. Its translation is CATSIEGARNTEAFF.